The 16 T cell receptor beta chains below all came from one sample that was sequenced in a study of blood T cell repertoires in COVID-19. Generated by immunoSEQ multiplex PCR, the TCRdb table keeps only in-frame clones and is missing some. The sample contains roughly 250,000 clones, approximately 78% of which appear only once. What was sequenced was peripheral blood. Source of these receptors: a woman aged 55-75 years with active or convalescent COVID-19.

This chain joins TRBV7-2 and TRBJ2-2; 8 nucleotides align to TRBD2. The germline V gene encodes CDR1 SGHTA and CDR2 FQGNSA. The CDR3 loop spans 14 amino acids. The junction had 1 base not matched to a gene; V was cut back by 3 bases and J by 4 bases. CDR3 sequence (DNA): TGTGCCAGCAGCTTGGCGGGGGGCACCGGGGAGCTGTTTTTT. It encodes CASSLAGGTGELFF. The whole variable domain, filled in from reference TRBV7-2 and TRBJ2-2, reads GAGVSQSPSNKVTEKGKDVELRCDPISGHTALYWYRQSLGQGLEFLIYFQGNSAPDKSGLPSDRFSAERTGGSVSTLTIQRTQQEDSAVYLCASSLAGGTGELFFGEGSRLTVL.

The chain couples TRBV2 to TRBJ2-2; weak D call: TRBD1 (6 bases). V lost 6 bases and J lost 7, with 15 bases in between. There are 14 residues in the CDR3. Germline-derived CDR1 and CDR2 are SNHLY and FYNNEI. CDR3 coding DNA: TGTGCCAGCAGGATCCGGGACACCTACGGGGAGCTGTTTTTT. Translated: CASRIRDTYGELFF.

The rearrangement links TRBV5-1 to TRBJ2-3; tentatively, D is TRBD1 (6 bases). V lost 7 bases and J 0 bases, leaving 9 bases between the germline ends. The length of the CDR3 is 13 residues. CDR1 SGHRS and CDR2 YFSETQ come from the germline V gene. The CDR3 reads CASRDISTDTQYF. The DNA for the CDR3 is TGCGCCAGCCGGGACATTAGCACAGATACGCAGTATTTT.

Remarks on this clone: Other DNA sequences within the sample encode an identical CDR3. This chain uses TRBV6-5 with TRBJ2-7, with TRBD1 matching over 10 bases. The CDR3 consists of 14 residues. Germline-derived CDR1 and CDR2 are MNHEY and SVGAGI. Trimming at V came to 0 bases and at J to 5 bases, leaving 1 base not matched to a gene. The CDR3 here is CASSYSGTGDEQYF. In DNA, the CDR3 is TGTGCCAGCAGTTACTCCGGGACAGGGGACGAGCAGTACTTC.

Of note for this clone: At the DNA level, this CDR3 is encoded by other sequences in the same sample as well. The V call is TRBV30, the J call TRBJ1-1; no firm D call. Trimming removed 2 bases from V and 2 bases from J, with 3 bases in between. The length of the CDR3 is 11 residues. Germline V gene sequence: CDR1 GTSNPN, CDR2 SVGIG (reference sequence). The DNA of the CDR3 is TGTGCCTGGAGTCGTAACACTGAAGCTTTCTTT. Its translation: CAWSRNTEAFF.

The rearrangement links TRBV14 to TRBJ2-7, with 8 bases aligning to TRBD2. The junction had 3 bases not matched to a gene; V was cut back by 5 bases and J by 3 bases. Germline CDR1 reads SGHDN; CDR2 reads FVKESK. The CDR3 sequence is 13 residues long. CDR3 nucleotide sequence: TGTGCCAGCAGCTCCGGGGGGGGCTACGAGCAGTACTTC. Protein product: CASSSGGGYEQYF.

The chain recombines TRBV6-5 with TRBJ2-7, with 10 positions matching TRBD1. Germline V gene sequence: CDR1 MNHEY, CDR2 SVGAGI. Unmatched junction bases numbered 10, after V lost 5 bases and J lost 6 bases. CDR3 length equals 15 residues. The CDR3 DNA follows: TGTGCCAGCAGTCCGACCGGGACAGGGGTCCTCGAGCAGTACTTC. Amino acids: CASSPTGTGVLEQYF.

This clone turned up a few times. The chain links TRBV7-3 to TRBJ1-1; D ambiguous. Deletions cut 6 bases from V and 0 bases from J, with 8 bases between. Germline V gene sequence: CDR1 SGHTA, CDR2 FQGTGA. The CDR3 consists of 13 residues. In nucleotides, the CDR3 is TGTGCCAGCAGGGGAGGAGTGAACACTGAAGCTTTCTTT. Translation: CASRGGVNTEAFF.

The V and J genes are TRBV3-1 (or the pseudogene TRBV3-2) and TRBJ1-1; 8 bases agree with TRBD1. Germline CDR1 reads LGHDT; CDR2 reads YNNKEL (reference sequence). Unmatched junction bases numbered 3, after V lost 0 bases and J lost 6 bases. The CDR3 length is 14 residues. This chain's CDR3 is CASSQEQGGAEAFF. CDR3 sequence (DNA): TGTGCCAGCAGCCAAGAACAGGGGGGGGCTGAAGCTTTCTTT.

This clone showed up just a few times. The gene calls are TRBV4-1 and TRBJ1-5; possible D gene TRBD1, 5 bases. Trimming stripped 5 bases from V and 0 bases from J, with 17 bases between. The CDR3 is 17 residues long. CDR1 and CDR2 from the germline V gene are MGHRA and YSYEKL. The CDR3 DNA follows: TGCGCCAGCAGCGAAGGCCGGGGGATTTATAGCAATCAGCCCCAGCATTTT. Its translation: CASSEGRGIYSNQPQHF.

This clone appeared a single time. The gene calls are TRBV2 and TRBJ1-5; D perhaps matches TRBD1 (5 bases). Per germline, CDR1 SNHLY and CDR2 FYNNEI. V shed 8 bases and J shed 0 bases, with 14 bases lying between them. The CDR3 has 15 amino acids. The CDR3 is CASRAEGISNQPQHF. For the CDR3, the DNA is TGTGCCAGCCGGGCGGAGGGGATTAGCAATCAGCCCCAGCATTTT.

As regards this clone: Other DNA sequences from this sample encode an identical CDR3 as well. The chain couples TRBV29-1 to TRBJ2-2; 8 bases line up with TRBD1. The ends lost 6 bases at V and 0 bases at J; junction bases unmatched: 6. The CDR3 loop spans 15 amino acids. The germline V gene has CDR1 SQVTM and CDR2 ANQGSEA. CDR3 residues: CSVRTGPTNTGELFF. Written as DNA, the CDR3 is TGCAGCGTCCGGACAGGGCCAACGAACACCGGGGAGCTGTTTTTT.

The chain carries TRBV7-9 and TRBJ1-2; tentatively, D is TRBD1 (5 bases). Germline V gene data show CDR1 as SEHNR and CDR2 as FQNEAQ (reference sequence). The germline V and J ends were trimmed by 1 base and 1 base, with 13 bases remaining between them. The CDR3 is made up of 16 amino acids. The CDR3 nucleotides are TGTGCCAGCAGCTTAGTAACAGGTCTTTTTAACTATGGCTACACCTTC. Translated: CASSLVTGLFNYGYTF.

This sequence joins TRBV12-3 or TRBV12-4 and TRBJ1-3, with D perhaps matching TRBD1 (5 bases). The ends were cut back, 5 bases at V and 4 bases at J, with 9 bases in the middle. The length of the CDR3 is 13 residues. The CDR3 DNA is TGTGCCAGCAGTACAAGGACAGGAAACACCATATATTTT. Encoded protein: CASSTRTGNTIYF.

This clone has just a few counts. This chain connects TRBV5-1 to TRBJ2-1, with D possibly TRBD2 on 6 matching bases. The CDR3 is made up of 15 amino acids. Looked up from germline, CDR1 is SGHRS and CDR2 is YFSETQ. Between the trimmed V and J ends, which lost 1 base and 5 bases, there was a span of 13 bases. The CDR3 nucleotides read TGCGCCAGCAGCTTGAGGCGGGGCACCGACAATGAGCAGTTCTTC. Residues: CASSLRRGTDNEQFF.

A note on this clone: The identical CDR3 is also encoded by other nucleotide sequences in the sample. The rearrangement uses TRBV9 and TRBJ1-1; D gene uncertain. CDR3 length: 13 residues. Trimming cost V 0 bases and J 2 bases, with 5 bases left between them. Germline V CDR1 and CDR2: SGDLS, YYNGEE. CDR3 sequence (DNA): TGTGCCAGCAGCGTAGAACAAAACACTGAAGCTTTCTTT. It yields the protein CASSVEQNTEAFF.